Following are 20 T cell receptor beta chains from one sample sequenced in a study of beta chain features in type 1 diabetes. The authors reverse transcribed all of the isolated RNA, so sequencing captured expressed TCRB transcripts. Only in-frame clones appear in the TCRdb table, and some are missing; sequencing was by immunoSEQ multiplex PCR. Among about 900,000 clones, roughly a sixth were seen once, and the ten largest hold 0.023%. The sample was naive CD4+ T cells from blood. These receptors all come from a woman under 30 in good health.

The chain recombines TRBV18 with TRBJ2-1, with 7 positions matching TRBD1. V dropped 5 bases and J dropped 12; count of bases not matched to a gene: 4. The CDR3 has 11 amino acids. Germline CDR1 is KGHSH and CDR2 is LQKENI. The CDR3 here is CASSVRDRQFF. The CDR3 region has the DNA TGTGCCAGCTCAGTCCGGGACAGGCAGTTCTTC.

The rearrangement joins TRBV6-6 to TRBJ2-1, with D possibly matching TRBD2 (5 bases). With 6 bases removed from V and 6 bases from J, the gap between germline ends came to 15 bases. CDR1 is MNHNY and CDR2 is SVGAGI in the germline V gene (reference sequence). CDR3 length: 14 amino acids. The CDR3 loop reads CASRMGLASNEQFF. The CDR3 DNA sequence: TGTGCCAGCAGAATGGGCCTAGCATCCAATGAGCAGTTCTTC.

Turning to this clone: The same CDR3 can be traced to other DNA sequences in this sample. V usage is TRBV28 and J usage is TRBJ1-2, with D unclear. The CDR3 has 13 amino acids. The germline CDR1 and CDR2 sequences are MDHEN and SYDVKM. The V and J ends lost 2 bases and 2 bases respectively, with 6 bases between them. The DNA for the CDR3 is TGTGCCAGCAGTTTACCCGGAAACTATGGCTACACCTTC. Translating it yields CASSLPGNYGYTF.

The V call is TRBV21-1, the J call TRBJ2-5; TRBD2, the D gene given by the table, was not confirmed from the DNA. TRBV21-1 is a pseudogene segment. This CDR3 region has 17 residues. CDR3 in amino acids: CASSKVPSSGRSETQYF. The DNA of the CDR3 is TGTGCCAGCAGCAAAGTCCCGTCTAGCGGGAGATCTGAGACCCAGTACTTC.

The rearrangement links TRBV11-2 to TRBJ2-1, with D tentatively TRBD2 (5 bases). CDR3 size: 13 residues. V lost 1 base, J lost 15 bases, and 16 bases lay in between. Germline V lookup: CDR1 SGHAT, CDR2 FQNNGV. In nucleotides, the CDR3 is TGTGCCAGCAGCTTAGCGGGGAGACAAAATCCGTTCTTC. Translating gives CASSLAGRQNPFF.

The chain recombines TRBV6-5 with TRBJ1-5; D uncertain. The germline V gene has CDR1 MNHEY and CDR2 SVGAGI. CDR3 size: 13 residues. V shed 4 bases and J shed 2 bases, with 6 bases lying between them. CDR3 DNA: TGTGCCAGCAGTTCCAAGGGCAATCAGCCCCAGCATTTT. Translation gives CASSSKGNQPQHF.

In its sample, this clone was seen a few times. The J gene is TRBJ2-1, the V gene TRBV5-4; no definite D call. The V and J ends lost 2 bases and 4 bases respectively, with 4 bases between them. This CDR3 has 12 residues. Germline CDR1 is SGHNT and CDR2 is YYREEE (reference sequence). The CDR3 loop is CASSFEYNEQFF. The DNA of the CDR3 is TGTGCCAGCAGCTTTGAGTACAATGAGCAGTTCTTC. Complete variable domain (other parts from reference TRBV5-4 and TRBJ2-1): ETGVTQSPTHLIKTRGQQVTLRCSSQSGHNTVSWYQQALGQGPQFIFQYYREEENGRGNFPPRFSGLQFPNYSSELNVNALELDDSALYLCASSFEYNEQFFGPGTRLTVL.

This chain connects TRBV5-4 to TRBJ2-5, with 8 positions matching TRBD1. The CDR3 length is 15 residues. V was clipped by 0 bases and J by 5 bases; unmatched bases: 6. CDR1 is SGHNT and CDR2 is YYREEE in the germline V gene (reference sequence). The CDR3 DNA sequence: TGTGCCAGCAGCTTGGACCAGGGGGCAGCGGAGACCCAGTACTTC. It encodes CASSLDQGAAETQYF.

This clone was seen only a few times. For the CDR3, the DNA is TGTGCCAGCAGCTTAGAGGCAGGGATAAGCACAGATACGCAGTATTTT. Protein: CASSLEAGISTDTQYF. This chain connects TRBV7-6 to TRBJ2-3; D possibly corresponds to TRBD1 (5 bases). The CDR3 runs to 16 residues. Trimming removed 1 base at V and 0 bases at J, with 11 bases between. The V gene's germline CDR1 is SGHVS and CDR2 FNYEAQ.

The chain joins TRBV6-5 to TRBJ1-2; D not resolved. The germline gives CDR1 MNHEY, CDR2 SVGAGI. The CDR3 totals 15 residues. V lost 2 bases and J lost 1, with 11 bases in between. The CDR3 spells CASSYVRGINYGYTF. DNA of the CDR3: TGTGCCAGCAGTTACGTGAGAGGGATTAACTATGGCTACACCTTC.

V gene TRBV5-1 combines with J gene TRBJ1-4; the D is unclear. The CDR3 runs 13 residues. Germline values: CDR1 SGHRS, CDR2 YFSETQ. Trimming pared 0 bases from V and 12 bases from J, leaving 12 bases between. The CDR3 region is CASSLVGAEELFF. The CDR3 DNA sequence: TGCGCCAGCAGCTTGGTGGGTGCGGAGGAACTGTTTTTT.

This chain joins TRBV9 and TRBJ2-1, with 10 bases identical to TRBD2. Germline V gene lookup returns CDR1 SGDLS and CDR2 YYNGEE. The CDR3 is made up of 15 amino acids. After removal of 2 bases from V and 6 bases from J, the junction contained 5 bases not matched to a gene. The CDR3 DNA reads as TGTGCCAGCAGCGTGTCTAGCGGGAGAGGCAATGAGCAGTTCTTC. Translating it yields CASSVSSGRGNEQFF.

The chain recombines TRBV7-2 with TRBJ2-1; D gene uncertain. There are 14 residues in the CDR3. CDR1 and CDR2 (germline): SGHTA, FQGNSA. V lost 3 bases to trimming and J lost 2 bases, with 8 bases between them. CDR3 protein: CASSFGTAYNEQFF. The CDR3 nucleotides are TGTGCCAGCAGCTTCGGAACAGCCTACAATGAGCAGTTCTTC.

This clone was observed a few times. The chain recombines TRBV11-2 with TRBJ2-5; a possible D gene is TRBD2 (5 bases). The V gene lost 5 bases and the J gene lost 5 bases, with 12 bases spanning the gap. Germline-derived CDR1 and CDR2 are SGHAT and FQNNGV. CDR3 length: 13 amino acids. CDR3 protein: CASSVGSGETQYF. The CDR3 DNA follows: TGTGCCAGCAGCGTAGGGTCGGGGGAGACCCAGTACTTC. Using reference TRBV11-2 and TRBJ2-5 for the parts outside the CDR3, the full variable domain is EAGVAQSPRYKIIEKRQSVAFWCNPISGHATLYWYQQILGQGPKLLIQFQNNGVVDDSQLPKDRFSAERLKGVDSTLKIQPAKLEDSAVYLCASSVGSGETQYFGPGTRLLVL.

This clone was counted a few times. The V and J genes are TRBV11-2 and TRBJ1-2; D ambiguous. Germline V gives CDR1 SGHAT, CDR2 FQNNGV. The CDR3 has 16 amino acids. V was cut by 5 bases and J by 5 bases, with 21 bases left in between. CDR3 nucleotide sequence: TGTGCCAGCAGCCGCCTGAATGAGGTTCAAAGTTATGGCTACACCTTC. Translation gives CASSRLNEVQSYGYTF.

This rearrangement joins TRBV7-2 to TRBJ2-5, with TRBD1 identical over 11 bases. Trimming cost V 0 bases and J 5 bases; bases outside gene matches: 8. The CDR3 has 17 amino acids. Germline loops: CDR1 SGHTA, CDR2 FQGNSA. The CDR3 DNA reads TGTGCCAGCAGCTTAGCTAAGAGGACAGGGGGCTTTGAGACCCAGTACTTC. It translates to CASSLAKRTGGFETQYF.

This clone was counted between two and nine times. The chain carries TRBV5-4 and TRBJ2-1; D not resolved. The CDR3 covers 13 residues. The V gene lost 3 bases and the J gene lost 8 bases, with 12 bases spanning the gap. CDR1 and CDR2 from the germline V gene are SGHNT and YYREEE (reference sequence). CDR3 bases: TGTGCCAGCAGCTCGGCTTTGTCCCATGAGCAGTTCTTC. This encodes CASSSALSHEQFF.

The chain couples TRBV27 to TRBJ2-1; TRBD2 aligns across 12 bases. This CDR3 region has 20 residues. V lost 4 bases, J lost 0 bases, and 13 bases stayed unmatched. In germline, CDR1 is MNHEY, CDR2 SMNVEV (reference sequence). The CDR3 DNA reads TGTGCCAGCAGTTCCCGACTAGCGGGAGATCCTCTAGGCTCCTACAATGAGCAGTTCTTC. Translation: CASSSRLAGDPLGSYNEQFF.

V gene TRBV7-2 combines with J gene TRBJ2-4; D gene unclear. V lost 0 bases, J lost 0 bases, and 9 bases lay in between. The germline CDR1 and CDR2 sequences are SGHTA and FQGNSA. This CDR3 region has 16 residues. The CDR3 here is CASSLAMVLAKNIQYF. In DNA form, the CDR3 reads TGTGCCAGCAGCTTAGCGATGGTGCTAGCCAAAAACATTCAGTACTTC.

This clone occurred a few times. The rearrangement uses TRBV14 and TRBJ2-7; TRBD2 agrees at 12 bases. The length of the CDR3 is 15 residues. The germline CDR1 and CDR2 sequences are SGHDN and FVKESK. Trimming took 4 bases from V and 3 from J; bases not matched to a gene: 4. The CDR3, as DNA: TGTGCCAGCAGCCCCCAGGGACTAGCGGGCTACGAGCAGTACTTC. Translation gives CASSPQGLAGYEQYF.